A single sample gave rise to the 31 T cell receptor beta chains below, sequenced in a study of low-dose radiotherapy and immunotherapy resistance in tumors. Gene-specific TRAV and TRBV primers were used for first-strand cDNA, covering alpha and beta chains. TCR amplification ran approximately 22 PCR cycles using constant-region and V-primer adapter primers. One entry per CDR3 protein results from TCRdb running MiXCR on the reads. The sample carries roughly 36,000 distinct CDR3 sequences, roughly 28% recorded once. Time point meaning: before trial treatment. The sample consisted of PBMCs, taken before treatment. All receptors come from a male donor with gallbladder cancer.

This clonotype was recorded many times. V gene TRBV6-2 or TRBV6-3 combines with J gene TRBJ1-5; possible D gene TRBD1, 5 bases. The germline V gene has CDR1 MNHEY and CDR2 SVGEGT. V lost 7 bases, J lost 0 bases, and 19 bases lay in between. The CDR3 sequence is 17 residues long. The CDR3 DNA reads TGTGCCAGCACTCCCCGACGTGGGGGAAATAGCAATCAGCCCCAGCATTTT. Translation gives CASTPRRGGNSNQPQHF.

To note about this clonotype: The limits of the CDR3 on the DNA are not certain, so only TCRdb's listed CDR3 is given. The chain carries TRBV7-6 and TRBJ2-2; TRBD1, as called in the table, went unchecked against the DNA. Germline V gene lookup returns CDR1 SGHVS and CDR2 FNYEAQ. Including both end residues, the CDR3 is 19 amino acids long. CDR3 protein: CASSFWGGTNTGELFFFFF.

This clonotype was counted ten times or more. The chain recombines TRBV29-1 with TRBJ2-3, with TRBD2 as a possible D gene (6 bases). V lost 3 bases and J 4 bases, leaving 8 bases between the germline ends. The CDR3 runs 12 residues. The germline V gene encodes CDR1 SQVTM and CDR2 ANQGSEA. CDR3 residues: CSVEGGADTQYF. The CDR3 nucleotides read TGCAGCGTTGAGGGCGGGGCAGATACGCAGTATTTT.

This clonotype was seen repeatedly, ten times or more. The gene calls are TRBV5-6 and TRBJ1-1; possibly TRBD1 for D (5 bases). From germline, CDR1 is SGHDT and CDR2 YYEEEE. Trimming cost V 7 bases and J 2 bases, with 12 bases left between them. The CDR3 runs 13 residues. The CDR3 region has the DNA TGTGCCAGCTCCCAGGGTTTCAACACTGAAGCTTTCTTT. It yields the protein CASSQGFNTEAFF.

Notes on this clonotype: The likely explanation is a read error, given a far larger clone one base away. The gene calls are TRBV6-6 and TRBJ1-5; TRBD1 is a possible D gene (5 bases). Germline CDR1 and CDR2: MNHNY and SVGAGI (reference sequence). V was clipped by 8 bases and J by 4 bases, with 12 bases between them. This CDR3 spans 13 amino acids. The CDR3, as DNA: TGTGCCAGCGGCGGACAACAAAATCAGCCCCAGCATTTT. As protein: CASGGQQNQPQHF.

By share, this clonotype counts as medium-sized. This rearrangement joins TRBV28 to TRBJ2-5; the D is unclear. V lost 10 bases and J 1 base, leaving 4 bases between the germline ends. CDR1 and CDR2 from the germline V gene are MDHEN and SYDVKM. CDR3 length: 10 amino acids. Here the CDR3 DNA reads TGTGCCATCTCCCAAGAGACCCAGTACTTC. This codes for CAISQETQYF.

This clonotype was recorded many times. The chain links TRBV20-1 to TRBJ2-5; tentative D call: TRBD2 (5 bases). Germline CDR1 reads DFQATT; CDR2 reads SNEGSKA (reference sequence). Trimming took off 1 base at V and 1 base at J, with 10 bases between the two ends. The CDR3 spans 14 residues. Here the CDR3 DNA reads TGCAGTGCTAGAGTTGGAGGCGGCCAAGAGACCCAGTACTTC. As protein: CSARVGGGQETQYF.

This clonotype was found many times. The V call is TRBV28, the J call TRBJ1-1; 11 nucleotides match TRBD1. J was trimmed by 5 bases and V by 8 bases; bases with no gene match: 7. This CDR3 comprises 14 residues. Germline assignment: CDR1 MDHEN and CDR2 SYDVKM. The CDR3 nucleotides are TGTGCCAGCCCCCCGGGACAGGGGGGGACTGAAGCTTTCTTT. This encodes CASPPGQGGTEAFF.

Judged by abundance, this clonotype is large (0.1 to 1%). This chain uses TRBV9 with TRBJ2-1; tentative D call: TRBD2 (6 bases). V was cut by 1 base and J by 7 bases, with 12 bases left in between. Germline CDR1 is SGDLS and CDR2 is YYNGEE. The CDR3 loop spans 14 amino acids. The CDR3 DNA reads as TGTGCCAGCAGCGTAACGGGAGTGGAAAATGAGCAGTTCTTC. Protein product: CASSVTGVENEQFF.

This clonotype has at least ten counts. The genes are TRBV28 and TRBJ2-4, with D perhaps being TRBD1 or TRBD2 (5 bases each). The CDR3 loop spans 13 amino acids. V was shortened by 5 bases and J by 9 bases, with 14 bases between the two germline ends. Germline lookup yields CDR1 MDHEN and CDR2 SYDVKM. The CDR3 DNA reads as TGTGCCAGCAGTGCCCCGGGACCGGTCATTCAGTACTTC. Translating gives CASSAPGPVIQYF.

This clonotype was seen many times. The chain joins TRBV7-2 to TRBJ2-4; D remains ambiguous. This CDR3 has 15 amino acids. V was pared by 7 bases and J by 0 bases, with 13 bases between. CDR1 and CDR2 from the germline V gene are SGHTA and FQGNSA. CDR3 DNA: TGTGCCAGCACCCATCCGACCATAGCCAAAAACATTCAGTACTTC. Translation: CASTHPTIAKNIQYF.

Points on this clonotype: A far larger clone lies a single base away; this is likely a read error. DNA for the CDR3: TGTGCCAGCAGTAAGGACAGGGTAGTCTACGAGCAGTTCTTC. Residues: CASSKDRVVYEQFF. The chain links TRBV28 to TRBJ2-1, with 8 bases that match TRBD1. Germline V gene lookup returns CDR1 MDHEN and CDR2 SYDVKM. V lost 5 bases and J lost 10; bases outside the gene matches: 10. This CDR3 contains 14 residues.

V and J are TRBV28 and TRBJ2-3; D unresolved. V lost 5 bases to trimming and J lost 10 bases, with 13 bases between them. The CDR3 loop spans 12 amino acids. Per germline, CDR1 MDHEN and CDR2 SYDVKM. The CDR3 sequence is CASSPRVWAQYF. CDR3 DNA sequence: TGTGCCAGCAGTCCCCGAGTCTGGGCGCAGTATTTT.

This clonotype has a single count. The V gene is TRBV4-1, the J gene TRBJ2-3, with 9 bases lining up with TRBD2. Germline CDR1 reads MGHRA; CDR2 reads YSYEKL. The CDR3 is 18 amino acids. J gave up 3 bases and V 0 bases, and 10 bases lay outside the gene matches. CDR3: CASSQEGPGLAPTDTQYF. CDR3 bases: TGCGCCAGCAGCCAAGAGGGTCCCGGACTAGCGCCTACAGATACGCAGTATTTT.

This clonotype has ten or more counts. The chain links TRBV23-1 to TRBJ1-6; 8 bases line up with TRBD1. TRBV23-1 is flagged as an ORF with uncertain function. This CDR3 is built from 15 residues. The J segment lost 1 base and the V segment lost 10 bases, leaving 6 bases of the junction unmatched. DNA for the CDR3: TGCGCCAAGAGACAGGGGTGGTCCTATAATTCACCCCTCCACTTT. As protein: CAKRQGWSYNSPLHF.

On this clonotype: A much larger clone lies one base from this, so it may be a read error. The genes are TRBV29-1 and TRBJ2-5; D is ambiguous. The germline V and J ends were trimmed by 4 bases and 10 bases, with 13 bases remaining between them. Germline V gives CDR1 SQVTM, CDR2 ANQGSEA. The CDR3 extends over 11 amino acids. In DNA form, the CDR3 reads TGCAGCGTTGGTATTGGGGTTTTCCAGTACTTC. It encodes CSVGIGVFQYF.

In this sample, this clonotype turned up once. Compared with germline, one end of the junction differs, possibly owing to a read error. The rearrangement links TRBV12-3 or TRBV12-4 to TRBJ2-7; D is ambiguous. The CDR3 totals 13 residues. The CDR3 sequence: CASRLAGTYEQYF. CDR3 coding DNA: TGTGCCAGCAGGTTAGCTGGAACCTACGAGCAGTACTTC.

The chain joins TRBV7-9 to TRBJ2-7, with D tentatively TRBD1 (6 bases). Germline assignment: CDR1 SEHNR and CDR2 FQNEAQ (reference sequence). With 3 bases removed from V and 2 bases from J, the gap between germline ends came to 11 bases. This CDR3 has 14 amino acids. The CDR3 spells CASSFGQSAYEQYF. In DNA form, the CDR3 reads TGTGCCAGCAGCTTCGGACAGTCTGCCTACGAGCAGTACTTC.

This chain uses TRBV7-9 with TRBJ2-2; D is perhaps TRBD2 (6 bases). CDR3 length equals 15 residues. Germline-derived CDR1 and CDR2 are SEHNR and FQNEAQ (reference sequence). V shed 5 bases and J shed 4 bases, with 14 bases lying between them. The CDR3, as DNA: TGTGCCAGCAGCGCGGTGGCGGGGATCACCGGGGAGCTGTTTTTT. Protein sequence: CASSAVAGITGELFF. The full variable domain, rest sourced from reference TRBV7-9 and TRBJ2-2, is DTGVSQNPRHKITKRGQNVTFRCDPISEHNRLYWYRQTLGQGPEFLTYFQNEAQLEKSRLLSDRFSAERPKGSFSTLEIQRTEQGDSAMYLCASSAVAGITGELFFGEGSRLTVL.

The table lists this clonotype with many counts. A much larger clone is a single base away; this may be a read error. The chain couples TRBV27 to TRBJ2-2, with D possibly being TRBD2 (6 bases). From germline, CDR1 is MNHEY and CDR2 SMNVEV (reference sequence). The V end was cut by 3 bases, the J end by 1 base, with 6 bases between. The CDR3 totals 14 residues. The CDR3 sequence: CASSFGGNTGELFF. The CDR3 nucleotides are TGTGCCAGCAGTTTCGGGGGGAACACCGGGGAGCTGTTTTTT.

This clonotype was observed many times. This rearrangement joins TRBV5-6 to TRBJ2-1; tentative D call: TRBD2 (7 bases). Germline V CDR1 and CDR2: SGHDT, YYEEEE. The CDR3 loop spans 15 amino acids. Trimming stripped 2 bases from V and 9 bases from J, with 18 bases between. CDR3 residues: CASSFLAKGGGEQFF. The CDR3 DNA follows: TGTGCCAGCAGCTTTTTGGCTAAGGGAGGGGGTGAGCAGTTCTTC.

The chain recombines TRBV4-3 with TRBJ1-5; TRBD1 might be the D (6 bases). CDR3 size: 18 residues. The V end lost 2 bases, the J end lost 1 base, and 18 bases lay between the germline ends. The germline V gene has CDR1 LGHNA and CDR2 YSLEER. CDR3 sequence (DNA): TGCGCCAGCAGCCAATCGACAGGTGGTTACCTCAGCAATCAGCCCCAGCATTTT. Translation: CASSQSTGGYLSNQPQHF.

This clonotype has at least ten counts. The chain couples TRBV7-9 to TRBJ2-1; perhaps TRBD2 as D (5 bases). The V end was cut by 5 bases, the J end by 5 bases, with 16 bases between. The germline gives CDR1 SEHNR, CDR2 FQNEAQ (reference sequence). The CDR3 totals 15 residues. The CDR3 nucleotides are TGTGCCAGCAGCCCCCGGAATCCCGGGAACAATGAGCAGTTCTTC. Protein: CASSPRNPGNNEQFF.

The V gene is TRBV18, the J gene TRBJ1-1; tentatively, D is TRBD1 (6 bases). Germline V lookup: CDR1 KGHSH, CDR2 LQKENI. The CDR3 consists of 14 residues. The V end lost 2 bases, the J end lost 8 bases, and 15 bases lay between the germline ends. CDR3 loop: CASSPSAQGLEAFF. DNA for the CDR3: TGTGCCAGCTCACCATCAGCCCAGGGGCTCGAAGCTTTCTTT.

At least ten counts were recorded for this clonotype. The rearrangement uses TRBV2 and TRBJ2-3; D possibly uses TRBD1 or TRBD2 (5 bases each). The CDR3 consists of 15 residues. Trimming left V 2 bases short and J 5 bases short, with 14 bases between. Germline CDR1 and CDR2: SNHLY and FYNNEI. Here the CDR3 DNA reads TGTGCCAGCAGTGAACGTATGGGACGGTTAGATACGCAGTATTTT. Its translation is CASSERMGRLDTQYF.

This clonotype came up a few times. The CDR3 reads CASSPTGASVYEQYF. DNA for the CDR3: TGTGCCAGCAGTCCGACGGGAGCATCAGTGTACGAGCAGTACTTC. V is TRBV28 and J is TRBJ2-7, with D tentatively TRBD2 (6 bases). In germline, CDR1 is MDHEN, CDR2 SYDVKM. Trimming removed 5 bases at V and 4 bases at J, with 18 bases between. The CDR3 is 15 amino acids.

V is TRBV5-1 and J is TRBJ1-4; the D gene is possibly TRBD1 (6 bases). CDR3 length: 14 residues. Germline CDR1 SGHRS, CDR2 YFSETQ. Trimming shortened V by 0 bases and J by 11 bases, and 14 bases separated the two germline ends. The CDR3 region is CASSLEPGTGKLFF. The CDR3 DNA reads TGCGCCAGCAGCTTGGAGCCGGGTACAGGGAAACTGTTTTTT.

This clonotype has at least ten counts. The V call is TRBV20-1, the J call TRBJ2-1; D uncertain. Germline CDR1 is DFQATT and CDR2 is SNEGSKA (reference sequence). Trimming pared 6 bases from V and 9 bases from J, leaving 12 bases between. The length of the CDR3 is 11 residues. The CDR3 is CSAHDNPEQFF. The CDR3 bases are TGCAGTGCCCATGACAATCCTGAGCAGTTCTTC.

This clonotype qualifies as medium-sized. V and J are TRBV28 and TRBJ2-3, with TRBD1 as a possible D gene (6 bases). Looked up from germline, CDR1 is MDHEN and CDR2 is SYDVKM. V lost 11 bases, J lost 0 bases, and 15 bases lay in between. This CDR3 comprises 14 residues. The CDR3 loop is CAGGGRGSTDTQYF. The CDR3 bases are TGTGCCGGGGGCGGCAGGGGTAGCACAGATACGCAGTATTTT.

The CDR3 loop is CASSLGLRGQYF. CDR3 coding DNA: TGTGCCAGCAGCTTAGGATTAAGAGGGCAGTATTTT. The chain joins TRBV7-2 to TRBJ2-3, with unresolved D. Germline CDR1 reads SGHTA; CDR2 reads FQGNSA. Trimming took off 1 base at V and 11 bases at J, with 10 bases between the two ends. The CDR3 length is 12 residues.

This clonotype has a handful of counts. This chain links TRBV21-1 with TRBJ2-1; TRBD1 reflects the table's D call only, with no check against the DNA. TRBV21-1 corresponds to a pseudogene. CDR3 length: 16 residues. This CDR3 is CASSNRSGGSYNEQFF. The CDR3 DNA reads TGTGCCAGCAGCAACCGTTCGGGGGGATCCTACAATGAGCAGTTCTTC.